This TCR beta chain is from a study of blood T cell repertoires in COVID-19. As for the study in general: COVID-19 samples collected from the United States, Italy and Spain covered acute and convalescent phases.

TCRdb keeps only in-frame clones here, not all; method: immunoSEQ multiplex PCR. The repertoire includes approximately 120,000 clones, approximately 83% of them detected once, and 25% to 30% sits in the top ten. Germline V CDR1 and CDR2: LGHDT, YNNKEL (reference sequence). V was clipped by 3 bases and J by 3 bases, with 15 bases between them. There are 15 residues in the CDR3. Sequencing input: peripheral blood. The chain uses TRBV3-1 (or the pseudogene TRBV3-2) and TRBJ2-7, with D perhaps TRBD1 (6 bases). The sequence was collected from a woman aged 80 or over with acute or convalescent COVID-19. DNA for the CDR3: TGTGCCAGCAGCCAGGACGGGACACCGGTCTACGAGCAGTACTTC. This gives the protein CASSQDGTPVYEQYF.